Listed here are 9 T cell receptor beta chains from one sample, sequenced in a study of monozygotic twins with inflammatory bowel disease. Each CDR3 protein gets one entry in TCRdb, which reprocessed the 5' RACE reads and gives no DNA. The table lists approximately 400,000 distinct CDR3 sequences. What was sequenced was blood. The receptors originated from a human donor with ulcerative colitis or Crohn's disease, or a healthy co-twin of an affected twin (not recorded which).

The chain recombines TRBV15 with TRBJ2-7; TCRdb reports TRBD1, a call that lacks DNA to check it against. This CDR3 region has 15 residues. Germline CDR1 LNHNV, CDR2 YYDKDF (reference sequence). This CDR3 reads CATSRESGDSYEQYF.

The chain is built from TRBV5-1 and TRBJ2-1; TCRdb gives TRBD2 as the D gene, but with no DNA this cannot be confirmed. The CDR3 totals 16 residues. Germline-derived CDR1 and CDR2 are SGHRS and YFSETQ. CDR3 sequence: CASSFGTSGRAAEQFF.

The chain links TRBV2 to TRBJ2-1; TCRdb's D call of TRBD2 is untestable without DNA. The CDR3 has 15 amino acids. Per germline, CDR1 SNHLY and CDR2 FYNNEI. CDR3 region: CASSILGNDYNEQFF.

This chain connects TRBV20-1 to TRBJ1-1. Germline V CDR1 and CDR2: DFQATT, SNEGSKA (reference sequence). There are 14 residues in the CDR3. This chain's CDR3 is CSARAVGQNTEAFF.

The CDR3 sequence: CASSARLAGGDTDTQYF. The chain joins TRBV11-3 to TRBJ2-3; without DNA, the TCRdb call of TRBD2 cannot be checked. From germline, CDR1 is SGHNT and CDR2 YENEEA. The CDR3 consists of 17 residues. Using reference TRBV11-3 and TRBJ2-3 for the parts outside the CDR3, the full variable domain is EAGVVQSPRYKIIEKKQPVAFWCNPISGHNTLYWYLQNLGQGPELLIRYENEEAVDDSQLPKDRFSAERLKGVDSTLKIQPAELGDSAVYLCASSARLAGGDTDTQYFGPGTRLTVL.

V and J are TRBV9 and TRBJ2-7. Germline V gene lookup returns CDR1 SGDLS and CDR2 YYNGEE. This CDR3 comprises 13 residues. The CDR3 spells CASSVNSYYEQYF.

The genes are TRBV19 and TRBJ1-2; absent DNA, TCRdb's TRBD1 call cannot be checked. Germline CDR1 LNHDA, CDR2 SQIVND (reference sequence). The CDR3 contains 15 residues. The CDR3: CASSIVGQSNYGYTF.

This rearrangement joins TRBV19 to TRBJ2-2; the TCRdb D gene call, TRBD2, has no DNA to confirm it. The CDR3 runs to 13 residues. The V gene's germline CDR1 is LNHDA and CDR2 SQIVND (reference sequence). The CDR3 reads CASRALAYGELFF.

The CDR3 is CASSIGTGYGYTF. The chain couples TRBV5-1 to TRBJ1-2; TCRdb's D gene call, TRBD1, goes unchecked for lack of DNA. This CDR3 has 13 residues. The V gene's germline CDR1 is SGHRS and CDR2 YFSETQ.